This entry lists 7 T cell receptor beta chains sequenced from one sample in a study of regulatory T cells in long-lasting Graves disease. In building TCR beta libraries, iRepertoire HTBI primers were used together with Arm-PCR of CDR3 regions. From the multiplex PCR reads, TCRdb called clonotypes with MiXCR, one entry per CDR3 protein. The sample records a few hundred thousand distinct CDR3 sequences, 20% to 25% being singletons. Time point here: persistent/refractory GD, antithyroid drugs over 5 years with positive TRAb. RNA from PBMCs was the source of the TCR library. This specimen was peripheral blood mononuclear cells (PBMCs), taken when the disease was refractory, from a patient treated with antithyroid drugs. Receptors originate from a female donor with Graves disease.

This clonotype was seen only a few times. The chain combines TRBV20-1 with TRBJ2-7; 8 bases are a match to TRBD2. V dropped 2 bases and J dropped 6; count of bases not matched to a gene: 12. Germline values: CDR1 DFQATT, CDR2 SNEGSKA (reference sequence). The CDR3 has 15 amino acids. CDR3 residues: CSARPAGVVSGEQYF. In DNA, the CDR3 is TGCAGTGCTAGACCAGCGGGAGTAGTTTCTGGCGAGCAGTACTTC.

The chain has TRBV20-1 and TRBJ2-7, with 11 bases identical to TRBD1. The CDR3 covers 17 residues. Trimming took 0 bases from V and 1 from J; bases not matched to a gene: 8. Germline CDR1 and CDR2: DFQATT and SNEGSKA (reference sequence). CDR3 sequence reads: CSARDSPDRGLSYEQYF. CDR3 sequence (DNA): TGCAGTGCTAGAGATTCACCGGACAGGGGGCTTTCCTACGAGCAGTACTTC.

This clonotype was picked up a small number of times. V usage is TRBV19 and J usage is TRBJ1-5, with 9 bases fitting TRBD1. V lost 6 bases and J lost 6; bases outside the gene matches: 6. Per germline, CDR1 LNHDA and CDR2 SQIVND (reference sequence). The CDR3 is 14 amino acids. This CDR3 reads CASRRDRDIQPQHF. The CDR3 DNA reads TGTGCCAGTAGACGGGACAGGGATATTCAGCCCCAGCATTTT.

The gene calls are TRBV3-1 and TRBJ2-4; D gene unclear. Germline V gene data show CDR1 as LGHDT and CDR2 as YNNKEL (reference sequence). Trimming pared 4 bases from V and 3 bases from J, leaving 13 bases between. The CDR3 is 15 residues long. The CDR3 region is CASSLGPSSKNIQYF. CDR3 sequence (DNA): TGTGCCAGCAGCCTGGGTCCCAGCAGCAAAAACATTCAGTACTTC.

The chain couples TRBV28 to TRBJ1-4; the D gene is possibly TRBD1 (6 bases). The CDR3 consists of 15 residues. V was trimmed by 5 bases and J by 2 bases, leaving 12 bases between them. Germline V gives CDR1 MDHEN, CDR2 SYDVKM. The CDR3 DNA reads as TGTGCCAGCAGTACGTGGGGGCAGACTAATGAAAAACTGTTTTTT. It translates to CASSTWGQTNEKLFF.

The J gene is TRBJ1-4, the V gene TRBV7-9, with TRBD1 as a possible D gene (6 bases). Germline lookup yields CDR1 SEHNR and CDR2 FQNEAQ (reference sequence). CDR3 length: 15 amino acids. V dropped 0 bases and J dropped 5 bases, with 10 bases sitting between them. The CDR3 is CASSLAGGKNEKLFF. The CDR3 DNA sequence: TGTGCCAGCAGCTTAGCCGGGGGCAAAAATGAAAAACTGTTTTTT.

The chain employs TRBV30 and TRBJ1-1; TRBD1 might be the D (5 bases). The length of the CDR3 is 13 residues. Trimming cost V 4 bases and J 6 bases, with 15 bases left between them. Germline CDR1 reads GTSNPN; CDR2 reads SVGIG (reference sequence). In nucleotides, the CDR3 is TGTGCCTGGACAGGGTTTCGAAACTCTGAAGCTTTCTTT. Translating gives CAWTGFRNSEAFF.